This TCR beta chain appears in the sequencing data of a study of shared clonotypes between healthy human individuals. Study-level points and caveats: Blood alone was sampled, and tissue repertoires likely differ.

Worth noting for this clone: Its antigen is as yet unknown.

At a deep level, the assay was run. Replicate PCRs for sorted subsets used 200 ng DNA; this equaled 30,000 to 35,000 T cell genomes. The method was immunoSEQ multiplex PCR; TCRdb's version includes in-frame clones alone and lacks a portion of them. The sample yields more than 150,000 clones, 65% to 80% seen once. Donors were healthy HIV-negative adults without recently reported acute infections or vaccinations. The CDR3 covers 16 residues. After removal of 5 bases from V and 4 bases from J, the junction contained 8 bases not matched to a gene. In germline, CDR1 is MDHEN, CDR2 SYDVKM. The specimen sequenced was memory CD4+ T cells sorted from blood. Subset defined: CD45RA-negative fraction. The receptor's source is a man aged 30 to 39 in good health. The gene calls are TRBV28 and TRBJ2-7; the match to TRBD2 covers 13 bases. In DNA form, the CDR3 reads TGTGCCAGCAGTCCGGCCCGACTAGCGGGGGGATACGAGCAGTACTTC. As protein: CASSPARLAGGYEQYF.